These 17 T cell receptor beta chains share one sample of origin, sequenced in a study of spatial heterogeneity in lung cancer. TCRdb re-called the 5' RACE reads through MiXCR, storing one row per CDR3 protein. This sample has about 2,200 distinct CDR3 sequences, with around 12% found just once. Time point noted: sample taken at primary tumor resection. Sequences were derived from normal lung tissue next to the tumor, sampled at surgery. The source is a female donor with early-stage non-small cell lung cancer.

The chain is built from TRBV27 and TRBJ2-3, with 7 bases that match TRBD2. The CDR3 extends over 15 amino acids. Germline assignment: CDR1 MNHEY and CDR2 SMNVEV (reference sequence). V was pared by 5 bases and J by 5 bases, with 10 bases of the junction left unmatched. CDR3: CASSRRGGSIDTQYF. The CDR3 DNA sequence: TGTGCCAGCAGTCGTCGGGGAGGGAGTATAGATACGCAGTATTTT.

This clonotype counts as medium-sized (0.01 to 0.1%). This chain connects TRBV4-1 to TRBJ2-5, with a possible D match to TRBD2 (7 bases). Between the trimmed V and J ends, which lost 4 bases and 1 base, there was a span of 13 bases. Germline values: CDR1 MGHRA, CDR2 YSYEKL. The CDR3 has 15 residues. In DNA, the CDR3 is TGCGCCAGCAGCCGAGACGGGGGGCGCCAAGAGACCCAGTACTTC. This sequence encodes CASSRDGGRQETQYF.

This clonotype has a count of ten or more. The chain employs TRBV20-1 and TRBJ2-5, with D perhaps TRBD2 (8 bases). Trimming cost V 0 bases and J 5 bases, with 16 bases left between them. Germline loops: CDR1 DFQATT, CDR2 SNEGSKA (reference sequence). CDR3 length equals 15 residues. The CDR3 coding sequence is TGCAGTGCTAGAGACGTTAGCGGGACAGCGGAGACCCAGTACTTC. Encoded protein: CSARDVSGTAETQYF.

This clonotype rates as medium-sized. The chain couples TRBV6-1 to TRBJ2-3, with TRBD2 matching 12 bases. This CDR3 is 16 amino acids long. CDR1 and CDR2 (germline): MNHNS, SASEGT. Trimming took 6 bases from V and 2 from J; bases not matched to a gene: 6. The CDR3 DNA is TGTGCCAGCAGGCGCGGACTAGCGGGGATCACAGATACGCAGTATTTT. Translated: CASRRGLAGITDTQYF.

There are many counts of this clonotype. This rearrangement joins TRBV19 to TRBJ1-2, with 12 bases that match TRBD1. The germline V gene encodes CDR1 LNHDA and CDR2 SQIVND (reference sequence). This CDR3 is built from 17 residues. The V and J ends lost 7 bases and 1 base, in that order; junction bases with no gene match: 10. The CDR3 sequence: CASTPPGTGGSNYGYTF. CDR3 nucleotides: TGTGCCAGTACCCCACCCGGGACAGGGGGCAGTAACTATGGCTACACCTTC.

By frequency in the sample, this clonotype is medium-sized. The chain has TRBV19 and TRBJ2-4, with 9 bases matching TRBD2. The CDR3 contains 14 residues. Germline V gene lookup returns CDR1 LNHDA and CDR2 SQIVND (reference sequence). V lost 4 bases to trimming and J lost 7 bases; unmatched junction nucleotides: 5. The CDR3 region is CASSRYSGGNIQYF. The CDR3 DNA sequence: TGTGCCAGTAGTAGGTACAGCGGGGGGAACATTCAGTACTTC. The full variable domain, completed using reference TRBV19 and TRBJ2-4, is DGGITQSPKYLFRKEGQNVTLSCEQNLNHDAMYWYRQDPGQGLRLIYYSQIVNDFQKGDIAEGYSVSREKKESFPLTVTSAQKNPTAFYLCASSRYSGGNIQYFGAGTRLSVL.

This clonotype was picked up many times. V usage is TRBV20-1 and J usage is TRBJ2-1; D call uncertain. CDR3 length: 12 residues. The ends were cut back, 7 bases at V and 7 bases at J, with 14 bases in the middle. Germline V gives CDR1 DFQATT, CDR2 SNEGSKA (reference sequence). The CDR3 DNA is TGCAGTGGCACCCCTGACATGAATGAGCAGTTCTTC. It encodes CSGTPDMNEQFF.

This clonotype was recorded at least ten times. The rearrangement links TRBV4-1 to TRBJ2-1; D might be TRBD2 (6 bases). CDR3 size: 16 residues. V was trimmed by 4 bases and J by 0 bases, leaving 13 bases between them. CDR1 and CDR2 (germline): MGHRA, YSYEKL. CDR3 in DNA: TGCGCCAGCAGCCGATCCCGGGACTCCTCCTACAATGAGCAGTTCTTC. This sequence encodes CASSRSRDSSYNEQFF.

The V gene is TRBV24-1, the J gene TRBJ1-5; D remains ambiguous. Between the trimmed V and J ends, which lost 4 bases and 7 bases, there was a span of 16 bases. The CDR3 covers 15 residues. Germline V gene sequence: CDR1 KGHDR, CDR2 SFDVKD. This CDR3 reads CATSDPSQPPQPQHF. The CDR3 DNA reads TGTGCCACCAGTGACCCATCCCAGCCGCCCCAGCCCCAGCATTTT.

The rearrangement joins TRBV24-1 to TRBJ1-5, with TRBD1 matching 9 bases. The CDR3 has 15 amino acids. The V gene end was trimmed by 9 bases and the J gene end by 7 bases; junction bases not matched to a gene: 12. Germline CDR1 is KGHDR and CDR2 is SFDVKD. DNA for the CDR3: TGTGCCACCTCGTCCGGGACAGGGTCCTCGCAGCCCCAGCATTTT. It is translated as CATSSGTGSSQPQHF.

By frequency in the sample, this clonotype is large (0.1 to 1%). At one of its ends the junction is not consistent with the germline gene, which may arise from a read error. The rearrangement uses TRBV27 and TRBJ2-3; TRBD2 aligns across 10 bases. Germline V gives CDR1 MNHEY, CDR2 SMNVEV (reference sequence). The CDR3 contains 16 residues. The CDR3 here is CASSLWGSGGVDTQYF. The CDR3 DNA is TGTGCCAGCAGCTTATGGGGCAGCGGGGGGGTAGATACGCAGTATTTT.

This clonotype ranks as medium-sized (0.01 to 0.1%). The V and J genes are TRBV11-1 and TRBJ2-6; D remains unclear. CDR1 SGHAT and CDR2 FQDESV come from the germline V gene (reference sequence). This CDR3 is built from 15 residues. Trimming shortened V by 2 bases and J by 1 base, and 6 bases separated the two germline ends. CDR3 nucleotide sequence: TGTGCCAGCAGCTTACGTCAATCTGGGGCCAACGTCCTGACTTTC. Its protein product is CASSLRQSGANVLTF.

This clonotype is medium-sized (0.01 to 0.1%). J is TRBJ2-5 and V is TRBV6-6, with 9 bases that match TRBD1. V was pared by 5 bases and J by 7 bases, with 8 bases of the junction left unmatched. Looked up from germline, CDR1 is MNHNY and CDR2 is SVGAGI (reference sequence). CDR3 length: 14 residues. CDR3 region: CASSTGQGFMTQYF. CDR3 in DNA: TGTGCCAGCAGTACGGGACAGGGTTTTATGACCCAGTACTTC.

This chain links TRBV11-2 with TRBJ2-5; 10 bases are a match to TRBD2. The CDR3 contains 17 residues. V shed 5 bases and J 5 bases; nucleotides not matched to a gene: 14. Germline V gives CDR1 SGHAT, CDR2 FQNNGV. The CDR3 loop reads CASSPGKTSGVMETQYF. The CDR3 bases are TGTGCCAGCAGCCCGGGGAAAACTAGCGGGGTTATGGAGACCCAGTACTTC.

This clonotype rates as medium-sized (0.01 to 0.1%). The rearrangement uses TRBV6-2 or TRBV6-3 and TRBJ2-3, with 12 bases lining up with TRBD2. Per the germline V gene, CDR1 is MNHEY and CDR2 is SVGEGT. This CDR3 has 13 residues. The V segment lost 2 bases and the J segment 9 bases; nucleotides outside the gene matches: 0. The CDR3 nucleotides are TGTGCCAGCAGTTACACTAGCGGGGGGACGCAGTATTTT. Translating gives CASSYTSGGTQYF.

By share, this clonotype ranks as medium-sized. This chain uses TRBV7-2 with TRBJ1-3; 7 bases map to TRBD1. This CDR3 spans 15 amino acids. The germline gives CDR1 SGHTA, CDR2 FQGNSA. Germline trimming cut 5 bases from V and 0 bases from J; bases unmatched to any gene: 4. The CDR3 protein is CASSEGTASGNTIYF. The CDR3 bases are TGTGCCAGCAGCGAAGGGACAGCCTCTGGAAACACCATATATTTT.

Only a few counts were recorded for this clonotype. This rearrangement joins TRBV28 to TRBJ2-1, with D maybe TRBD1 (5 bases). V was trimmed by 10 bases and J by 6 bases, leaving 22 bases between them. The CDR3 spans 15 residues. From germline, CDR1 is MDHEN and CDR2 SYDVKM. CDR3 protein: CATVPRRTLSNEQFF. In DNA form, the CDR3 reads TGTGCCACCGTCCCAAGACGGACACTGAGCAATGAGCAGTTCTTC.